This T cell receptor beta chain emerged from a study of cytomegalovirus exposure and HLA in healthy donors. Overall study context: As released early, the data held roughly 85 million unique TCRs from HLA-typed donors. Study-wide findings and caveats: Immune exposure was documented only through CMV serostatus. Cytomegalovirus status was reportedly diagnosed by the classifier with high sensitivity and specificity.

V dropped 4 bases and J dropped 5; count of bases not matched to a gene: 20. Germline CDR1 reads LGHNT; CDR2 reads FRNRAP. CDR3 length: 19 amino acids. PCR amplification relied on 60 Vbeta primers (plus 13 Jbeta primers). Profiling relied on immunoSEQ multiplex PCR, and the TCRdb table lists in-frame clones only, not all of them. The sample holds 85,000 to 100,000 clones, over 70% seen once. Remarks on this clone: Antigen specificity is unknown.

The sample consisted of PBMCs. The chain is built from TRBV12-5 and TRBJ1-5; 7 bases align to TRBD1. This receptor was taken from a man aged 50 to 59 in good health and CMV-seropositive. The CDR3 is CASGSQSLTTGPIHQPQHF. The CDR3 DNA reads as TGTGCTAGTGGTTCCCAGTCCCTAACGACAGGGCCCATACATCAGCCCCAGCATTTT.